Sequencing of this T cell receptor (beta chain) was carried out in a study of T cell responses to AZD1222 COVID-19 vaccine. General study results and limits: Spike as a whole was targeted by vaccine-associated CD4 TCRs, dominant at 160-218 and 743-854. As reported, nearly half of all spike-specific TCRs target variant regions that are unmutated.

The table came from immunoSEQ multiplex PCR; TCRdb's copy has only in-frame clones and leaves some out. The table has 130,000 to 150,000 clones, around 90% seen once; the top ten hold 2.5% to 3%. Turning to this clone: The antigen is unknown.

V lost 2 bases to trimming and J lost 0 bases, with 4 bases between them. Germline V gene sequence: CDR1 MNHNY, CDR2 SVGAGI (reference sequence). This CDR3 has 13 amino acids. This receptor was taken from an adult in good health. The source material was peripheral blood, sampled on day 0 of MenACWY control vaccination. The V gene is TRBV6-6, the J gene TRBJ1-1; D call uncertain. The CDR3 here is CASSYSLNTEAFF. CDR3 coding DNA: TGTGCCAGCAGTTACAGCCTGAACACTGAAGCTTTCTTT.